The rows below give T cell receptor beta chains drawn from one sample of a study of response to subunit inactivated influenza vaccine. TCRdb reprocessed the RT-PCR reads via MiXCR and lists one record per CDR3 protein. This table has fewer than 400,000 distinct CDR3 sequences, 20% to 25% appearing once. The sequences come from PBMCs from blood, collected approximately 20 months after vaccination. These receptors were obtained from a man in his fifties or sixties who received an inactivated influenza vaccine. Both conserved end residues are part of each CDR3. D genes are given only for firm matches. Only part of the rows carry a size: once, few, many, or a class if the clone is expanded.

>-|few|TRBV3-1|TRBJ1-1
TGTGCCAGCAGCATGCAATCAGGGACCTTATATGAAGCTTTCTTT
CASSMQSGTLYEAFF
>-|-|TRBV7-2|TRBJ2-1
TGTGCCAGCAGCTTGGGGAGCGCAACCTACAATGAGCAGTTCTTC
CASSLGSATYNEQFF
>-|-|TRBV7-2|TRBJ2-1
TGTGCCAGCAGCTTTGGTGGTAGCGCCTACAATGAGCAGTTCTTC
CASSFGGSAYNEQFF
>TRBD1|few|TRBV20-1|TRBJ2-7
TGCAGTGCTAGAGCCCCGGGACAGGCTTTGTACGAGCAGTACTTC
CSARAPGQALYEQYF
>-|few|TRBV3-1|TRBJ1-1
TGTGCCAGCAGCCACCGGGACGGGAACACTGAAGCTTTCTTT
CASSHRDGNTEAFF
>-|many|TRBV9|TRBJ2-3
TGTGCCAGCAGCGTAGGTTCACAGGGAATAATAGATACGCAGTATTTT
CASSVGSQGIIDTQYF
>-|few|TRBV12-3/TRBV12-4|TRBJ1-1
TGTGCCAGCAGTTTGGGGGGACGGGCTGAAGCTTTCTTT
CASSLGGRAEAFF
>TRBD2|-|TRBV20-1|TRBJ2-1
TGCAGTGCCGTCCTAGCGGGAGTTTACAATGAGCAGTTCTTC
CSAVLAGVYNEQFF
>TRBD2|few|TRBV9|TRBJ2-3
TGTGCCAGCTCCTCGGCGGGACTAGCGGGAAAGGGGGCAGATACGCAGTATTTT
CASSSAGLAGKGADTQYF
>TRBD2|-|TRBV20-1|TRBJ2-1
TGCAGTGCTAGAGATCAGCGGGGGGGCCCAACCGGTGAGCAGTTCTTC
CSARDQRGGPTGEQFF
>-|few|TRBV11-1|TRBJ2-5
TGTGCCAGCAGCTTAGGTCCAGGGATGGAAGAGACCCAGTACTTC
CASSLGPGMEETQYF
>TRBD1|many|TRBV9|TRBJ1-6
TGTGCCAGCAGCCCCCGGACAGGAAATTCACCCCTCCACTTT
CASSPRTGNSPLHF
>-|few|TRBV15|TRBJ1-6
TGTGCCACCAGCAGAGGCTACAGGTCCAATTCACCCCTCCACTTT
CATSRGYRSNSPLHF
>TRBD1|-|TRBV30|TRBJ1-5
TGTGCCTGGGGACAGGGGGCCGGGCAGCCCCAGCATTTT
CAWGQGAGQPQHF
>-|few|TRBV11-2|TRBJ2-7
TGTGCCAGCAGCTCCACCAGGGCCGAGCAGTACTTC
CASSSTRAEQYF
>TRBD1|-|TRBV6-5|TRBJ2-7
TGTGCCAGCAGTTACCCGGACAGGGGGATCTACGAGCAGTACTTC
CASSYPDRGIYEQYF
>TRBD1|-|TRBV12-3/TRBV12-4|TRBJ2-5
TGTGCCAGCAGCCTGGGACAGGCGACGTTTGAGGCCCAGTACTTC
CASSLGQATFEAQYF